What follows describes a single T cell receptor (beta chain). The data were taken from a study of memory CD4+ T cells and cytomegalovirus serostatus. There are 17 residues in the CDR3. The germline V gene has CDR1 SGHVS and CDR2 FQNEAQ. V was clipped by 0 bases and J by 3 bases, with 12 bases between them. Produced via immunoSEQ multiplex PCR; TCRdb's table is partial and in-frame only. The repertoire holds 46,000 or so clones, around 77% seen once, with just over 0.6% in the top ten. Single viable CD3+CD4+CD8-CD45RO+ cells were sorted as the memory CD4+ T cells. Material for sequencing was memory CD4+ T cells from blood. J is TRBJ1-6 and V is TRBV7-8; D possibly corresponds to TRBD1 (5 bases). The receptor's source is an adult in good health and CMV-seronegative. For the CDR3, the DNA is TGTGCCAGCAGCTTAGCCTCTGGGGGAGGCTATAATTCACCCCTCCACTTT. The encoded protein is CASSLASGGGYNSPLHF.